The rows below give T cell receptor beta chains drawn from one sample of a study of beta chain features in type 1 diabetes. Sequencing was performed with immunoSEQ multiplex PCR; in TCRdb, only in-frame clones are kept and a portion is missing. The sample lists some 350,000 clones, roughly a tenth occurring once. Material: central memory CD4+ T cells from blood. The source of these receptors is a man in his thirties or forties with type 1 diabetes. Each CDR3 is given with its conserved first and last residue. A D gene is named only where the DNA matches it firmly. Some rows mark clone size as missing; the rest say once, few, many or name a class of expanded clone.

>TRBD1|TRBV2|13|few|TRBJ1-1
CASRSDRGTEAFF
TGTGCCAGCAGATCGGACAGGGGGACTGAAGCTTTCTTT
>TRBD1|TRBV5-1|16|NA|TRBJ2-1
CASSGYQGVGLAEQFF
TGCGCCAGCAGCGGCTACCAGGGGGTTGGGCTCGCCGAGCAGTTCTTC
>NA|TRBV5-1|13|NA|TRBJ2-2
CASSEWGPGELFF
TGCGCCAGCAGCGAGTGGGGCCCGGGGGAGCTGTTTTTT
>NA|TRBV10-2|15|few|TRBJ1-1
CASSGLRERDPEAFF
TGCGCCAGCAGTGGGTTAAGGGAGCGGGACCCTGAAGCTTTCTTT
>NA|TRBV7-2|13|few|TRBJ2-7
CASSLTGRVEQYF
TGTGCCAGCAGCTTAACTGGCAGGGTCGAGCAGTACTTC
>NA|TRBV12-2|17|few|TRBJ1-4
CASRLAYRGRDDEKLFF
TGTGCAAGTCGCTTAGCGTACAGAGGCAGGGACGATGAAAAACTGTTTTTT
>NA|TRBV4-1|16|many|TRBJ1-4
CATSTGLGSTNEKLFF
TGCGCCACCTCGACAGGATTAGGGAGCACTAATGAAAAACTGTTTTTT
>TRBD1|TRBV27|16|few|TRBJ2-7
CASSLGADRLSYEQYF
TGTGCCAGCAGTTTGGGTGCGGACAGGCTCTCCTACGAGCAGTACTTC
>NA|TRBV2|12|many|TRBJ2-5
CASSLPQETQYF
TGTGCCAGCAGTCTCCCCCAAGAGACCCAGTACTTC
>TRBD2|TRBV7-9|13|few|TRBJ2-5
CASSQISGRSPYF
TGTGCCAGCAGCCAGATCAGCGGGAGGTCCCCATACTTC
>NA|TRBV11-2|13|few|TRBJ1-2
CASSPQTGYGYTF
TGTGCCAGCAGCCCCCAGACAGGTTATGGCTACACCTTC
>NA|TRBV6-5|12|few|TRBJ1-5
CASSYDIQPQHF
TGTGCCAGCAGTTACGATATCCAGCCCCAGCATTTT
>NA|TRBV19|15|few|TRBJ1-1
CASTVLPRMNTEAFF
TGTGCCAGTACCGTTCTCCCCCGTATGAACACTGAAGCTTTCTTT
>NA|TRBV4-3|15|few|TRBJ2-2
CASSQEGGKAGELFF
TGCGCCAGCAGCCAAGAGGGCGGGAAAGCTGGGGAGCTGTTTTTT
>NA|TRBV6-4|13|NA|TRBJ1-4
CASSSPYNEKLFF
TGTGCCAGCAGTTCCCCCTATAATGAAAAACTGTTTTTT
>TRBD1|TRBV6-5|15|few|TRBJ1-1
CASSPRQGGNTEAFF
TGTGCCAGCAGCCCCCGACAGGGTGGGAACACTGAAGCTTTCTTT
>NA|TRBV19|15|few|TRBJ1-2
CASSIGSQRIYGYTF
TGTGCCAGTAGTATAGGGAGCCAGCGGATCTATGGCTACACCTTC
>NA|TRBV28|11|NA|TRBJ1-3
CASSLGNTIYF
TGTGCCAGCAGTCTTGGAAACACCATATATTTT
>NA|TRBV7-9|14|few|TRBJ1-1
CASSGGQGRTEAFF
TGTGCCAGCAGCGGGGGGCAGGGAAGAACTGAAGCTTTCTTT
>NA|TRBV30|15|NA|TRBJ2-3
CAWSGSETWADTQYF
TGTGCCTGGAGTGGGTCAGAAACCTGGGCGGATACGCAGTATTTT